The 5 T cell receptor beta chains presented below share a single source sample, sequenced in a study of T cells after somatic rescue of genetic block. Libraries were prepared by immunoSEQ multiplex PCR; TCRdb keeps only in-frame clonotypes and omits some of them. Among thousands of clones listed, roughly 80% were seen once. Sequencing was done on a sample of peripheral blood mononuclear cells (PBMCs). These receptors came from a boy younger than 18.

CDR3 sequence reads: CASSQGWYEQYF. CDR3 DNA: TGTGCCAGCAGCCAAGGCTGGTACGAGCAGTACTTC. V is TRBV14 and J is TRBJ2-7, with D hard to call. V gave up 1 base and J gave up 4 bases, with 5 bases separating them. Germline V gene data show CDR1 as SGHDN and CDR2 as FVKESK. The CDR3 has 12 residues.

This rearrangement joins TRBV6-5 to TRBJ2-7; TRBD1 matches at 9 bases. CDR1 and CDR2 (germline): MNHEY, SVGAGI. The CDR3 consists of 15 residues. Trimming at V came to 6 bases and at J to 3 bases, leaving 9 bases not matched to a gene. CDR3 bases: TGTGCCAGCAGAAAGTCTCGGGACAGGGTCTACGAGCAGTACTTC. Amino acids: CASRKSRDRVYEQYF.

The chain recombines TRBV4-3 with TRBJ2-1; TRBD2 aligns across 7 bases. The V gene end was trimmed by 1 base and the J gene end by 9 bases; junction bases not matched to a gene: 12. CDR1 is LGHNA, CDR2 YSLEER, per germline. The CDR3 loop spans 16 amino acids. CDR3 residues: CASSQAVSSGIGEQFF. CDR3 sequence (DNA): TGCGCCAGCAGCCAAGCGGTTAGCAGCGGGATAGGTGAGCAGTTCTTC.

This chain uses TRBV11-2 with TRBJ1-1; D is perhaps TRBD1 (6 bases). The CDR3 is 15 amino acids. The germline V gene encodes CDR1 SGHAT and CDR2 FQNNGV. With 7 bases removed from V and 4 bases from J, the gap between germline ends came to 19 bases. This CDR3 is CASTYMGGRATEAFF. The CDR3 DNA follows: TGTGCCAGCACCTATATGGGGGGCAGAGCCACTGAAGCTTTCTTT.

Only a few counts were recorded for this clone. This chain connects TRBV20-1 to TRBJ1-1; D may be TRBD1 (5 bases). Trimming removed 3 bases at V and 7 bases at J, with 9 bases between. Germline CDR1 DFQATT, CDR2 SNEGSKA (reference sequence). The CDR3 loop spans 11 amino acids. As DNA, the CDR3 is TGCAGTGCTAGCTACCAGGGTGAAGCTTTCTTT. It codes for CSASYQGEAFF.